The T cell receptor beta chain under discussion was sequenced for a study of cytomegalovirus exposure and HLA in healthy donors. Study-wide points: The study put about 180 TCR beta chains on its list as cytomegalovirus-associated.

Researchers ran the PCR with 60 Vbeta and 13 Jbeta primers. Repertoires were generated with immunoSEQ multiplex PCR, while TCRdb's copy carries only in-frame clones and drops some. The table lists about 190,000 clones, 87% of them singletons. This CDR3 spans 16 amino acids. Germline CDR1 reads MNHEY; CDR2 reads SMNVEV (reference sequence). Trimming took 1 base from V and 6 from J, leaving 19 bases between them. Notes on this clone: The antigen is not known.

The rearrangement uses TRBV27 and TRBJ2-7; D possibly corresponds to TRBD1 (6 bases). The clonotype originates from a young man in good health and CMV-seronegative. The sequencing input was PBMCs. As DNA, the CDR3 is TGTGCCAGCAGTTTATTCAAAATGGCAGGGGTCGCCGAGCAGTACTTC. Protein product: CASSLFKMAGVAEQYF.